This T cell receptor (beta chain) was observed in a study of blood T cell repertoires in COVID-19. Here immunoSEQ multiplex PCR was the method, and the copy in TCRdb shows in-frame clones only, minus some. This table holds about 210,000 clones, approximately 80% found once. Germline lookup yields CDR1 SGHTS and CDR2 YDEGEE. The CDR3 runs 16 residues. Unmatched junction bases numbered 5, after V lost 4 bases and J lost 2 bases. The chain uses TRBV5-8 and TRBJ2-3; TRBD1 matches 12 bases. This receptor was taken from a man between 50 and 59 years old with active or convalescent COVID-19. Specimen: peripheral blood. CDR3 region: CASSLGTGGATDTQYF. The CDR3 nucleotides read TGTGCCAGCAGCCTCGGGACAGGGGGCGCCACAGATACGCAGTATTTT. Combining the CDR3 with reference TRBV5-8 and TRBJ2-3 gives the whole variable domain EAGVTQSPTHLIKTRGQQATLRCSPISGHTSVYWYQQALGLGLQFLLWYDEGEERNRGNFPPRFSGRQFPNYSSELNVNALELEDSALYLCASSLGTGGATDTQYFGPGTRLTVL.